The sequence of this T cell receptor (beta chain) was determined in a study of cytomegalovirus exposure and HLA in healthy donors (dated by TCRdb to 2016 to 2017). Notes on the research overall: According to an earlier analysis of 587 of the donors, 150 million to 200 million T cells yielded 90 million to 140 million unique TCR beta sequences and 276 Gb of sequence data. Around 320 gigabases of sequencing data and 70 million to 100 million unique TCR sequences were included in an early release covering under 650 HLA-typed donors. The genetic ancestry cluster associated with self-reported Caucasian donors included about 84% of the 398 genotyped donors. The study aimed to test whether cataloging public T cell receptors could reveal signatures of past pathogen exposure. The study profiled the T cell repertoires of about 640 subjects by immunosequencing and related them to cytomegalovirus serostatus. Along with the approximately 700-subject first cohort, a separate validation cohort of over 90 different subjects was used. To predict cytomegalovirus infection status, the study brought together high-throughput TCR immunosequencing, statistical association of individual TCRs with disease status, and machine learning. In a later analysis, previously published TCR beta repertoires from about 640 donors were re-analyzed and high-resolution HLA genotyping was added so that TCR occurrence patterns could be studied. Rather than using new phenotypic data, the later analysis identified candidate immune exposures from TCR beta sequences and from how often those sequences occurred across donors. To decide whether each TCR beta V gene segment behaved as functional or pseudogenic, an earlier analysis of over 500 of the donors relied on high-throughput TCR beta sequencing. Donor age, sex, ethnicity and CMV serostatus were collected together with the repertoire data. A later genetic analysis took genome-wide SNP genotypes for about 60% of the roughly 670 donors and used that subset as a discovery cohort. All discovery cohort repertoires had been generated using a single sequencing platform. Both class I and class II loci were covered by HLA typing, at four-digit resolution. The number of donors typed differed by locus, with about 629-630 for A, B, C, DRB1 and DQB1, about 500 for DQA1, 600 to 610 for DPA1, and roughly 450 for DPB1. Because of strong linkage in the cohort, five DR-DQ haplotypes were treated as single units for association and clustering. Among about 360 genotyped donors of the cohort, an average of around 240,000 unique TCR beta nucleotide sequences were sequenced per donor, approximately 20% of them non-productive.

Library generation was performed with the immunoSEQ multiplex PCR assay. A mixture of 60 forward primers for TCR Vbeta segments and 13 reverse primers for TCR Jbeta segments was used in the multiplex PCR. The CDR3 region of rearranged TCR beta genes was amplified from genomic DNA by a multiplex PCR assay. The amplified TCR beta libraries were sequenced on the Illumina HiSeq System as 87-base-pair reads. In the authors' own workflow: A later analysis counted around 72 million unique TCR beta chains across the 650 to 800 repertoires, and some 11 million of these chains were shared by at least two donors. A nearest-neighbor algorithm error-corrected the raw reads and collapsed the reads into unique sequences, merging closely related sequences to remove PCR and sequencing errors. Alignment of CDR3 sequences to IMGT reference sequences was used to assign V, D and J gene segments. For a sequence to be retained, a match of at least six nucleotides was required to both a V gene segment and a J gene segment. A rearrangement counted as productive if the CDR3 had no stop codons and remained in frame with V and J, and every other rearrangement counted as non-productive. CDR3 was defined according to IMGT convention as the region running from the second conserved V-encoded cysteine to the conserved J-encoded phenylalanine. The earlier analysis of 500 to 750 of the donors excluded any sequence lacking an unambiguous match to a single V gene segment. In an earlier analysis of approximately 610 of the donors, V segments were called functional above 56.7% productive rearrangements and were called segregating when the between-donor standard deviation exceeded 5%. A statistical classification framework was developed to diagnose cytomegalovirus status using the catalog of TCR beta chain sequences. A later analysis assigned V and J genes by comparing TCR nucleotide sequences with IMGT/GENE-DB human TR gene sequences. The TCRdist pipeline was used in a later analysis to assign CDR3 sequences and most-parsimonious VDJ recombination scenarios. In a later analysis, each TCR beta chain was defined by its CDR3 amino acid sequence together with its V-gene family, and reads lacking a unique V-gene family were excluded. A later analysis removed 450 to 600 highly shared, low-generation-probability nucleotide sequences to deal with suspected cross-contamination and a sequencing artifact. In a later analysis, a clonal expansion index was calculated for each public chain from normalized within-repertoire ranks of inferred template counts. A later analysis computed generation probabilities with a VDJ recombination model fitted to out-of-frame rearrangements, and checked the results against IGoR. A later analysis scored TCR-TCR, TCR-HLA and TCR-CMV co-occurrence with hypergeometric tests, applying a repertoire-size bias correction to TCR pairs. False discovery rates were estimated in a later analysis by permuting HLA or CMV assignments 20 times. In a later analysis, co-occurring TCRs were grouped using DBSCAN, and TCRdist sequence similarity was added for clustering within HLA-allele-positive subsets. Co-occurrence clustering excluded repertoires with fewer than 30,000 or more than 120,000 public chains, plus five with anomalous nucleotide sharing. This immuneACCESS table, as held by TCRdb, lists in-frame sequences with V and J called but not all clones. Of the missing ones, under half trace to an unresolved V gene in checked studies; the others have no known cause. V and J calls and clone size are given by that table; D and trimming were obtained from the DNA. The sample has 100,000 to 150,000 clones on record, roughly 17% of them singletons. The ten largest clones add up to approximately 2.9% of the sample.

Overall results and qualifications from the work: The sequencing pipeline was judged likely to have produced a cluster of highly shared sequence variants as a technical artifact. A later analysis reported that several top co-occurrence clusters appeared linked to parvovirus B19, influenza, CMV and Epstein-Barr virus. Some IMGT-functional V segments, including TRBV6-2 and TRBV6-3, could not be distinguished by the 87-base-pair reads and were therefore excluded. At a false discovery rate of 0.05, a later analysis linked around 17,000 TCR beta sequences to specific HLA alleles. Cytomegalovirus status was reported to be diagnosed by the classifier with high specificity and sensitivity in both the original and validation cohorts. A further reported finding was that TCR beta sequences accurately predicted the HLA-A and HLA-B alleles for most subjects in the first cohort. According to a later genetic analysis, donors in an Asian-associated ancestry cluster had fewer N-insertions in productive TCRs than the approximately 650-donor mean. For the cohort, immune exposure information was limited to CMV serostatus. In a later analysis, most CMV-associated TCR beta chains were found to appear HLA-restricted, with HLA associations seemingly driven largely by CMV exposure. Correlated functional status among segregating V segments might reflect linkage disequilibrium, but an unknown experimental factor could not be ruled out. An association between a missense DCLRE1C variant and V-gene and J-gene trimming of TCR beta chains was found in a later genetic analysis and replicated in an independent cohort. The study listed 150 to 200 TCR beta chains as associated with cytomegalovirus. Because some donors lacked HLA typing at each locus, the association tests relied only on the typed subset. About 17 rarely observed V segments, including chromosome 9 orphons, were excluded from the earlier analysis of a few hundred of the donors because counts were too low. The authors suggested that the approach could potentially be extended to other disease states and immunological phenotypes. A later analysis found that HLA-associated TCR beta chains were more clonally expanded and had lower generation probabilities than equally common non-associated chains. Strong co-occurrence of HLA alleles, especially DR and DQ, made assigning TCR associations to individual alleles difficult. Three of the identified cytomegalovirus-associated TCR beta chains were confirmed in vitro to be specific for cytomegalovirus antigens. In an earlier analysis of a few hundred of the donors, most TCR beta V segments were observed in productive rearrangements about 90% or about 30% of the time, broadly matching IMGT annotations. While some public TCRs were present in many individuals, most TCR sequences turned up only very rarely across donors. This cohort had only TCR beta chains sequenced, and the lack of alpha or paired-chain data limited which features could be detected. Sequencing depth was assumed to be roughly uniform across donors in the presence/absence analyses, though that assumption may not hold. According to a later analysis, TCR association rates differed among HLA loci, with DRB1 alleles showing the most associated TCRs and HLA-C alleles showing the fewest.

This clone has only a few counts. Its antigen is unknown. Base qualities are not provided; no much larger clone lies one nucleotide away. The cohort comprised 670 or so healthy bone marrow donors. At the time of sampling, every cohort member was nominally healthy, though immune exposures that went unrecorded were likely present. The donor tested CMV seropositive and was one of the 289 seropositive cohort members. Every donor gave a peripheral blood sample, and the peripheral blood mononuclear cells from that sample were used for TCR beta sequencing. The Qiagen DNeasy Blood Extraction Kit was used to extract genomic DNA from the blood cell samples. CDR1 is given as SGHRS and CDR2 as YFSETQ, both from the germline V gene. Relative to germline, V is missing 2 bases and J is missing 6 bases, with 8 bases of the junction outside any gene match. The CDR3 covers 14 residues, taking in both the cysteine and the phenylalanine. Kept here is only the CDR3 DNA, which spans 42 bases and is read in frame from base 1.

Sequencing input: PBMCs. The sequence was obtained from a female donor in good health and CMV-seropositive. The rearranged chain carries TRBV5-1 and TRBJ2-7, with 7 bases matching TRBD1. At the DNA level, the sequence is TGCGCCAGCAGCTTAAAACAGGGGATCTTCGAGCAGTACTTC. It encodes CASSLKQGIFEQYF. Here the CDR3 is joined to the reference TRBV5-1 and TRBJ2-7 genes, and the full variable domain is: KAGVTQTPRYLIKTRGQQVTLSCSPISGHRSVSWYQQTPGQGLQFLFEYFSETQRNKGNFPGRFSGRQFSNSRSEMNVSTLELGDSALYLCASSLKQGIFEQYFGPGTRLTVT.